This is a list of T cell receptor beta chains from one sample in a study of T cell responses to AZD1222 COVID-19 vaccine. This table comes from immunoSEQ multiplex PCR, and its TCRdb copy is limited to in-frame clones, with some not included. The table shows about 180,000 clones, with around 88% occurring only once. The sample here was peripheral blood, taken on day 0 of AZD1222 vaccination. Receptors were obtained from an adult in good health. Both conserved end residues are part of each CDR3. The D gene is left open where the match is weak. Clone size, where shown, is once, few, many, or a class for clones that have expanded.

J gene | D gene | clone size | V gene | CDR3 DNA | CDR3 protein
TRBJ1-5 | - | - | TRBV2 | TGTGCCAGCAGGGACACCTCGCGGGAGCCCCAGCATTTT | CASRDTSREPQHF
TRBJ2-5 | - | once | TRBV30 | TGTGCCGGAGGGGGGGGCGCAGGGTCCGAGACCCAGTACTTC | CAGGGGAGSETQYF
TRBJ2-7 | TRBD2 | - | TRBV18 | TGTGCCAGCTCACCAGGGACTAGGAGCTCCTACGAGCAGTACTTC | CASSPGTRSSYEQYF
TRBJ1-2 | TRBD1 | - | TRBV12-3/TRBV12-4 | TGTGCCAGCGGGGACAGGGATTCGGGAGGCTACACCTTC | CASGDRDSGGYTF
TRBJ1-1 | - | - | TRBV2 | TGTGCCAGCAAGAAGGGTACAGGCACTGAAGCTTTCTTT | CASKKGTGTEAFF
TRBJ2-2 | TRBD2 | - | TRBV28 | TGTGCCAGTCTCCCGGGGGGTAACACCGGGGAGCTGTTTTTT | CASLPGGNTGELFF
TRBJ2-7 | - | - | TRBV5-1 | TGCGCCAGCAGCTTGGATGGTAGCGGCTACGAGCAGTACTTC | CASSLDGSGYEQYF
TRBJ1-2 | - | - | TRBV7-8 | TGTGCCAGCAGCTTAGATGTCCAGCCAAACTATGGCTACACCTTC | CASSLDVQPNYGYTF
TRBJ2-1 | - | - | TRBV28 | TGTGCCAGCAGCAGGGATAGCTACAATGAGCAGTTCTTC | CASSRDSYNEQFF
TRBJ2-3 | - | - | TRBV29-1 | TGCAGCGTGGCGGGACTGGGCACAGATACGCAGTATTTT | CSVAGLGTDTQYF
TRBJ1-2 | TRBD1 | few | TRBV28 | TGTGCCAGCAGCAGGGGGAACTATGGCTACACCTTC | CASSRGNYGYTF
TRBJ1-4 | - | - | TRBV15 | TGTGCCACCCGAACAGGGACTACTAATGAAAAACTGTTTTTT | CATRTGTTNEKLFF
TRBJ2-7 | - | - | TRBV11-2 | TGTGCCAGCAGCTTAGTCCAGGGGGGATCCTACGAGCAGTACTTC | CASSLVQGGSYEQYF
TRBJ2-3 | TRBD1 | - | TRBV4-1 | TGCGCCAGCAGCCAAGGAAGGGACAGAAGATATACGCAGTATTTT | CASSQGRDRRYTQYF
TRBJ2-2 | TRBD1 | - | TRBV3-1/TRBV3-2 | TGTGCCAGCAGCCAAGGACAGGGAAGTGCCGGGGAGCTGTTTTTT | CASSQGQGSAGELFF
TRBJ1-3 | - | - | TRBV5-1 | TGCGCCAGCAGCTTCGCGGAAAGCTCTGGAAACACCATATATTTT | CASSFAESSGNTIYF
TRBJ2-1 | - | - | TRBV6-1 | TGTGCCAGCAGTGACCGGCTAGCGTGGGGTGAGCAGTTCTTC | CASSDRLAWGEQFF
TRBJ2-1 | - | - | TRBV9 | TGTGCCAGCAGCGTAGCTGCTAATCGGGGAGCGTCCTACAATGAGCAGTTCTTC | CASSVAANRGASYNEQFF
TRBJ2-7 | - | - | TRBV7-2 | TGTGCCAGCAACGGAGGGAGCCCCGGGGAGCAGTACTTC | CASNGGSPGEQYF
TRBJ1-1 | - | once | TRBV18 | TGTGCCAGCTCAACCCGACAGGCCAACACTGAAGCTTTCTTT | CASSTRQANTEAFF
TRBJ1-3 | TRBD1 | - | TRBV27 | TGTGCCAGCAGTCTAACAGGGGTCGGTGGAAACACCATATATTTT | CASSLTGVGGNTIYF
TRBJ2-5 | TRBD2 | - | TRBV7-2 | TGTGCCAGCAGCTTAGGTAGCGGGAACCAAGAGACCCAGTACTTC | CASSLGSGNQETQYF
TRBJ2-1 | - | few | TRBV13 | TGTGCCAGCAGCCCGGTAGGGGCGGGCGGCAATGAGCAGTTCTTC | CASSPVGAGGNEQFF
TRBJ1-3 | TRBD1 | - | TRBV7-9 | TGTGCCAGCAGCTCCGGGACAGGGGTCGGAAACACCATATATTTT | CASSSGTGVGNTIYF
TRBJ1-5 | - | - | TRBV30 | TGTGCCTGGGGATGGACGGGTCAGCCCCAGCATTTT | CAWGWTGQPQHF
TRBJ1-6 | TRBD1 | - | TRBV5-1 | TGCGCCAGCAGCTATGCCCAGGGGGCCGGTTCACCCCTCCACTTT | CASSYAQGAGSPLHF
TRBJ1-2 | - | - | TRBV19 | TGTGCCAGTAGGAGAGGGGAGGGTGGCTACACCTTC | CASRRGEGGYTF
TRBJ2-7 | - | - | TRBV28 | TGTGCCAGCGGGGTGAGGCGGGACGAGCAGTACTTC | CASGVRRDEQYF
TRBJ2-7 | - | - | TRBV7-8 | TGTGCCAGCAGCTTAGTTTCCGGACAGCTCTCCTACGAGCAGTACTTC | CASSLVSGQLSYEQYF
TRBJ1-5 | - | - | TRBV5-6 | TGTGCCAGCAGCTCCAAGGGGGAGGGATTATGGGACAATCAGCCCCAGCATTTT | CASSSKGEGLWDNQPQHF
TRBJ1-2 | - | few | TRBV28 | TGTGCCAGCAGTCCGGGCTCAAGTTATGGCTACACCTTC | CASSPGSSYGYTF
TRBJ2-5 | - | - | TRBV28 | TGTGCCAGCAGTTTTAGGAGTAGCGAATCGTACCAAGAGACCCAGTACTTC | CASSFRSSESYQETQYF
TRBJ2-7 | TRBD1 | - | TRBV7-3 | TGTGCCAGCAGCTTCGGGGACAGGGTCTACGAGCAGTACTTC | CASSFGDRVYEQYF
TRBJ2-7 | - | - | TRBV4-1 | TGCGCCAGCAGCCAAGATACCCCAGCCCGGACATACTCTCGGAACGAGCAGTACTTC | CASSQDTPARTYSRNEQYF
TRBJ1-2 | TRBD1 | - | TRBV6-5 | TGTGCCAGCCATATGCAAAGGGGGCTTCTCTATGGCTACACCTTC | CASHMQRGLLYGYTF
TRBJ2-2 | TRBD1 | - | TRBV9 | TGTGCCAGCAGCAAAGAGACAGGGACGGTGTACACCGGGGAGCTGTTTTTT | CASSKETGTVYTGELFF
TRBJ1-4 | - | - | TRBV28 | TGTGCCAGCAGTTTACAGACTTCTAATGAAAAACTGTTTTTT | CASSLQTSNEKLFF
TRBJ2-3 | - | - | TRBV6-1 | TGTGCCAGCAGTGAAGTGGGGACTTACACAGATACGCAGTATTTT | CASSEVGTYTDTQYF
TRBJ2-6 | - | - | TRBV7-3 | TGTGCCAGCAGCTCCATGACCCCGGGACTGCAATCTGGGGCCAACGTCCTGACTTTC | CASSSMTPGLQSGANVLTF
TRBJ2-3 | TRBD2 | - | TRBV2 | TGTGCCAGCAGTCCATCCAGCGGGGGATTCACAGATACGCAGTATTTT | CASSPSSGGFTDTQYF
TRBJ2-2 | TRBD2 | - | TRBV5-1 | TGCGCCAGCCAAACCTTCGGGACTACTGGCTCTGGGGAGCTGTTTTTT | CASQTFGTTGSGELFF
TRBJ2-1 | - | - | TRBV5-8 | TGTGCCAGCAGCCCCACCAGGGGACATTACAATGAGCAGTTCTTC | CASSPTRGHYNEQFF
TRBJ1-3 | TRBD1 | - | TRBV3-1/TRBV3-2 | TGTGCCAGCAGCCAAGATCGCGGGACAGGGGGACTTTCCTCTGGAAACACCATATATTTT | CASSQDRGTGGLSSGNTIYF
TRBJ2-7 | - | - | TRBV6-5 | TGTGCCAGCAGTTACGGCAAAGCCTACGAGCAGTACTTC | CASSYGKAYEQYF
TRBJ1-2 | - | - | TRBV7-9 | TGTGCCAGCAGCTTGGGGGTCAACTATGGCTACACCTTC | CASSLGVNYGYTF
TRBJ1-5 | - | - | TRBV19 | TGTGCCAGTAGTATCATGGGGGCGAACCATCAGCCCCAGCATTTT | CASSIMGANHQPQHF
TRBJ2-2 | - | once | TRBV7-8 | TGTGCCAGCAGCCTCAGGGGGGGGCTCACCGGGGAGCTGTTTTTT | CASSLRGGLTGELFF
TRBJ2-7 | - | - | TRBV7-6 | TGTGCCAGCAGCGGAGAGACCGGGACCAACTACGAGCAGTACTTC | CASSGETGTNYEQYF